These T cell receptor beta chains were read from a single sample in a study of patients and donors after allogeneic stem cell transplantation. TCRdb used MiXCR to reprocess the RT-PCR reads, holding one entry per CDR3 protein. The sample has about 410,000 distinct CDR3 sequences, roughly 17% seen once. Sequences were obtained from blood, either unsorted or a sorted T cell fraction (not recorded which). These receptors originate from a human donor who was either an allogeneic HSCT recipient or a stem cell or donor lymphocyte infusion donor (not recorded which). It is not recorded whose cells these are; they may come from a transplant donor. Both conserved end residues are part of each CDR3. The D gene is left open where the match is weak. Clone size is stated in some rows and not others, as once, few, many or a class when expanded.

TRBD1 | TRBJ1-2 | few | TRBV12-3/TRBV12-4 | CASSLSQGDGYTF | TGTGCCAGCAGCCTCTCCCAGGGGGATGGCTACACCTTC
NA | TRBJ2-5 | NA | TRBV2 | CASCSDYQETQYF | TGTGCCAGTTGCAGTGACTATCAAGAGACCCAGTACTTC
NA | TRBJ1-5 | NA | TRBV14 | CASSVAEGGQPQHF | TGTGCCAGCAGCGTCGCGGAGGGGGGTCAGCCCCAGCATTTT
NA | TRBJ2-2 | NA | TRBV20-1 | CMVGSNTGELFF | TGCATGGTGGGATCGAACACCGGGGAGCTGTTTTTT
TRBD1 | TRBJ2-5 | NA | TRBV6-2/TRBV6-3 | CASTTGAGTQYF | TGTGCCAGCACTACAGGGGCCGGGACCCAGTACTTC
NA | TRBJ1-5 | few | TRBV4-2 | CASSQTAGANQPQHF | TGTGCCAGCAGCCAAACGGCAGGCGCCAATCAGCCCCAGCATTTT
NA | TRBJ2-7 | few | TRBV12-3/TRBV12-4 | CASSSSSMYEQYF | TGTGCCAGCAGTTCTAGCTCGATGTACGAGCAGTACTTC
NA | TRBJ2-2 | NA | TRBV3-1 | CASSRPGGRTGELFF | TGTGCCAGCAGCCGCCCGGGGGGCAGGACCGGGGAGCTGTTTTTT
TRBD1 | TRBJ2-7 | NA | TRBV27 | CASSFSGTGGYEQYF | TGTGCCAGCAGTTTCTCCGGGACAGGGGGCTACGAGCAGTACTTC
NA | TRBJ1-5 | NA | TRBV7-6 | CASSLVGGRGQPQHF | TGTGCCAGCAGCTTAGTTGGGGGGAGGGGACAGCCCCAGCATTTT
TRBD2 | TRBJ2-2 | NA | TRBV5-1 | CASSFQREIKTGELFF | TGCGCCAGCAGCTTCCAGCGGGAGATAAAAACCGGGGAGCTGTTTTTT
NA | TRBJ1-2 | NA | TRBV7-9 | CASSKDSGYGYTF | TGTGCCAGCAGCAAAGACTCAGGCTATGGCTACACCTTC
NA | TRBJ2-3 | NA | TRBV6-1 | CASSLDRKGGRTDTQYF | TGTGCCAGCAGTCTGGACAGGAAGGGAGGTCGCACAGATACGCAGTATTTT
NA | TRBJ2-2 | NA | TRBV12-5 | CATPSLTHANTGELFF | TGTGCTACCCCGTCCCTGACACATGCGAACACCGGGGAGCTGTTTTTT
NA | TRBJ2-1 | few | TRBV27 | CASSSFGYEQFF | TGTGCCAGCAGTTCGTTCGGGTATGAGCAGTTCTTC
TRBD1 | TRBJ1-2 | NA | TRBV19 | CASKRTGTAHGYTF | TGTGCCAGTAAAAGGACCGGGACAGCCCATGGCTACACCTTC
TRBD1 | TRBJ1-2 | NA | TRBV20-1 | CSAKPDRAIYGYTF | TGCAGTGCTAAGCCGGACAGGGCTATCTATGGCTACACCTTC
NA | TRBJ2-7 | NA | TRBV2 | CASSGGAGYEQYF | TGTGCCAGCAGTGGGGGCGCGGGGTACGAGCAGTACTTC
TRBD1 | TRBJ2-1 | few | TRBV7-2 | CASSLGQGAVNEQFF | TGTGCCAGCAGCTTAGGACAGGGGGCCGTCAATGAGCAGTTCTTC
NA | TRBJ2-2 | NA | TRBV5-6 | CASSFIGELFF | TGTGCCAGCAGCTTTATCGGGGAGCTGTTTTTT
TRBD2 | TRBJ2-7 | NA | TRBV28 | CASSSTSGGTRQGIYEQYF | TGTGCCAGCAGTTCAACTAGCGGGGGAACCCGTCAGGGGATCTACGAGCAGTACTTC
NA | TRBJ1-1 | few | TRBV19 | CASSIRPGSGTEAFF | TGTGCCAGTAGTATACGTCCAGGGAGTGGCACTGAAGCTTTCTTT
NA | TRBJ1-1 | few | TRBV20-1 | CSARSGGVGTEAFF | TGCAGTGCTAGATCGGGGGGCGTGGGTACTGAAGCTTTCTTT
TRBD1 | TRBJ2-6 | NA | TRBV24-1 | CATSDYRGPGANVLTF | TGTGCCACCAGTGACTACAGGGGTCCTGGGGCCAACGTCCTGACTTTC
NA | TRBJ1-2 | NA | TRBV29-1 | CSVVGGGYGYTF | TGCAGCGTGGTGGGGGGGGGCTATGGCTACACCTTC
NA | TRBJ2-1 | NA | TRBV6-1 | CASSPHLPGAWGLNEQFF | TGTGCCAGCAGTCCTCACCTCCCAGGGGCCTGGGGCCTCAATGAGCAGTTCTTC
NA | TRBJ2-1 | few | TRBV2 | CASSPSKRISYNEQFF | TGTGCCAGCAGCCCTTCAAAGCGAATCTCCTACAATGAGCAGTTCTTC
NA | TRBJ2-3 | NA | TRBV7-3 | CASSEDSDTQYF | TGTGCCAGCAGCGAAGACTCGGATACGCAGTATTTT
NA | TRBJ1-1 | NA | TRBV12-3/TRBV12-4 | CASSLQGGRAEAFF | TGTGCCAGCAGTTTACAGGGAGGGAGAGCTGAAGCTTTCTTT
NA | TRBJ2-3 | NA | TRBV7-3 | CASSSRGTQYF | TGTGCCAGCAGCTCCCGTGGGACGCAGTATTTT
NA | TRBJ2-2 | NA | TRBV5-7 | CASSPGHFNTGELFF | TGTGCCAGCAGCCCGGGGCATTTTAACACCGGGGAGCTGTTTTTT
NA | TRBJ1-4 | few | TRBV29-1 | CSVETGENEKLFF | TGCAGCGTTGAAACGGGGGAGAATGAAAAACTGTTTTTT
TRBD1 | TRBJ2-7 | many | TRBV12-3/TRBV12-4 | CASSLGTGLSYEQYF | TGTGCCAGCAGTTTAGGGACAGGGCTCTCCTACGAGCAGTACTTC
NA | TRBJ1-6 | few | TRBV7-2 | CASSFGHRSYNSPLHF | TGTGCCAGCAGCTTCGGACACCGCTCCTATAATTCACCCCTCCACTTT
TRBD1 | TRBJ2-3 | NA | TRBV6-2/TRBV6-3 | CASTEPGQGARVAQYF | TGTGCCAGCACCGAGCCGGGACAGGGGGCAAGAGTTGCGCAGTATTTT
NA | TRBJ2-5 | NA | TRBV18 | CASSPLGAAQETQYF | TGTGCCAGCTCACCGCTCGGGGCCGCCCAAGAGACCCAGTACTTC
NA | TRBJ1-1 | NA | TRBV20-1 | CSARDIGAGENTEAFF | TGCAGTGCTAGAGATATAGGGGCAGGGGAGAACACTGAAGCTTTCTTT
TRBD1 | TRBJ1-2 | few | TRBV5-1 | CASSLAWGQGDYGYTF | TGCGCCAGCAGCTTGGCCTGGGGACAGGGGGACTATGGCTACACCTTC
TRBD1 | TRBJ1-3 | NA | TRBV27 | CASSSTGGQGNTIYF | TGTGCCAGCAGTTCAACAGGGGGGCAGGGAAACACCATATATTTT
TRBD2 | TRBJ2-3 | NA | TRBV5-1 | CASSLISAGVIDTQYF | TGCGCCAGCAGCTTAATATCAGCGGGAGTCATAGATACGCAGTATTTT